Listed below are T cell receptor beta chains from one sample, sequenced in a study of control samples from healthy donors and cancer patients. Clones were read by immunoSEQ multiplex PCR, and TCRdb kept only the in-frame ones, dropping some. The table has over 150,000 clones, more than 80% seen once; the top ten hold 1.3% to 1.5%. The sample consisted of blood. Receptors originate from a man aged 25-45 years in good health. Each CDR3 is given with its conserved first and last residue. Fields, in order: J gene, V gene, clone size, D gene, CDR3 protein, CDR3 DNA. A D gene is named only where the DNA matches it firmly. Not every row has a clone size; where given, it reads once, few, many or a size class.

J gene: TRBJ1-5
V gene: TRBV7-7
clone size: NA
D gene: NA
CDR3 protein: CASSPGINQPQHF
CDR3 DNA: TGTGCCAGCAGCCCCGGGATCAATCAGCCCCAGCATTTT

J gene: TRBJ1-2
V gene: TRBV18
clone size: NA
D gene: NA
CDR3 protein: CASSPLAGANYGYTF
CDR3 DNA: TGTGCCAGCTCACCACTCGCAGGGGCGAACTATGGCTACACCTTC

J gene: TRBJ2-2
V gene: TRBV27
clone size: NA
D gene: NA
CDR3 protein: CASRSLSRAGELFF
CDR3 DNA: TGTGCCAGCAGATCCCTTAGCCGGGCCGGGGAGCTGTTTTTT

J gene: TRBJ1-2
V gene: TRBV11-2
clone size: NA
D gene: TRBD1
CDR3 protein: CASSLAGGYGYTF
CDR3 DNA: TGTGCCAGCAGCTTAGCAGGGGGTTATGGCTACACCTTC

J gene: TRBJ2-1
V gene: TRBV2
clone size: NA
D gene: NA
CDR3 protein: CASSRYNEQFF
CDR3 DNA: TGTGCCAGCAGCCGCTACAATGAGCAGTTCTTC

J gene: TRBJ2-1
V gene: TRBV28
clone size: NA
D gene: NA
CDR3 protein: CASGLSGVDEQFF
CDR3 DNA: TGTGCCAGCGGACTGTCGGGGGTCGATGAGCAGTTCTTC

J gene: TRBJ1-2
V gene: TRBV3-1/TRBV3-2
clone size: NA
D gene: TRBD1
CDR3 protein: CASSQGTGVNYGYTF
CDR3 DNA: TGTGCCAGCAGCCAGGGGACAGGAGTTAACTATGGCTACACCTTC

J gene: TRBJ2-5
V gene: TRBV6-2/TRBV6-3
clone size: NA
D gene: NA
CDR3 protein: CASSGLAALKETQYF
CDR3 DNA: TGTGCCAGCAGTGGATTAGCGGCCCTTAAAGAGACCCAGTACTTC

J gene: TRBJ1-2
V gene: TRBV28
clone size: NA
D gene: NA
CDR3 protein: CASSSQSLYGYTF
CDR3 DNA: TGTGCCAGCAGTTCTCAGAGCCTCTATGGCTACACCTTC

J gene: TRBJ2-2
V gene: TRBV9
clone size: once
D gene: NA
CDR3 protein: CASSVGQTNTGELFF
CDR3 DNA: TGTGCCAGCAGCGTAGGGCAGACGAACACCGGGGAGCTGTTTTTT

J gene: TRBJ2-5
V gene: TRBV7-9
clone size: NA
D gene: TRBD1
CDR3 protein: CASGPRDRAETQYF
CDR3 DNA: TGTGCCAGCGGCCCCCGGGACAGGGCAGAGACCCAGTACTTC

J gene: TRBJ1-6
V gene: TRBV4-1
clone size: NA
D gene: TRBD1
CDR3 protein: CASSQDSAQGGSPLHF
CDR3 DNA: TGCGCCAGCAGCCAAGACTCCGCGCAGGGGGGTTCACCCCTCCACTTT

J gene: TRBJ2-2
V gene: TRBV7-9
clone size: NA
D gene: NA
CDR3 protein: CASSLGLQPNTGELFF
CDR3 DNA: TGTGCCAGCAGCTTAGGACTCCAGCCCAACACCGGGGAGCTGTTTTTT

J gene: TRBJ2-6
V gene: TRBV9
clone size: NA
D gene: TRBD1
CDR3 protein: CASSRQGAGANVLTF
CDR3 DNA: TGTGCCAGCAGCCGGCAGGGGGCTGGGGCCAACGTCCTGACTTTC

J gene: TRBJ2-3
V gene: TRBV7-8
clone size: NA
D gene: NA
CDR3 protein: CASSYPKEDTQYF
CDR3 DNA: TGTGCCAGCAGCTACCCAAAGGAGGATACGCAGTATTTT

J gene: TRBJ2-7
V gene: TRBV18
clone size: NA
D gene: TRBD2
CDR3 protein: CASSPSGRGYEQYF
CDR3 DNA: TGTGCCAGCTCACCCTCCGGGAGGGGCTACGAGCAGTACTTC

J gene: TRBJ2-3
V gene: TRBV5-1
clone size: once
D gene: NA
CDR3 protein: CASSPGRADTQYF
CDR3 DNA: TGCGCCAGCAGCCCGGGTCGGGCAGATACGCAGTATTTT